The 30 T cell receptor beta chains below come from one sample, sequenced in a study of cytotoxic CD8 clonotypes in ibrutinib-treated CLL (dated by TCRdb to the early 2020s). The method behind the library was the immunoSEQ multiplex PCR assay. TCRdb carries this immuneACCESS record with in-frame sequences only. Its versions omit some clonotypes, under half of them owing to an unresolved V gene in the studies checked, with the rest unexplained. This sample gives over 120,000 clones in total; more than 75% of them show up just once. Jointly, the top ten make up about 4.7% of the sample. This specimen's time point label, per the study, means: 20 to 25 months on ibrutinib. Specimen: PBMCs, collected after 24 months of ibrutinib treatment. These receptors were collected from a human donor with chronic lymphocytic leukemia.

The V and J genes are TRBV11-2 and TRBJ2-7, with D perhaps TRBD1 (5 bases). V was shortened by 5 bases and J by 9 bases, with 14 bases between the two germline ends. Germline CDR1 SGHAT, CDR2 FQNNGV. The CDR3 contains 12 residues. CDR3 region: CASSDAGLRQYF. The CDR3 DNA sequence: TGTGCCAGCAGCGATGCAGGGTTGCGGCAGTACTTC.

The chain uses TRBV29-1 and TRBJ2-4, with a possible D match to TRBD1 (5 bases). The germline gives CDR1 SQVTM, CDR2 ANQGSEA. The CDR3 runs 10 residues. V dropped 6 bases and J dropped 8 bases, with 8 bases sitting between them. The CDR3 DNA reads TGCAGCGTGGGGCAGGACATTCAGTACTTC. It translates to CSVGQDIQYF.

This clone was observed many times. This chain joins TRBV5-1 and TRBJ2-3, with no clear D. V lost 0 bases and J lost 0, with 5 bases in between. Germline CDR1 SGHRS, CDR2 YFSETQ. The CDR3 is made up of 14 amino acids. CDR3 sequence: CASSLGLSTDTQYF. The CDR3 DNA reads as TGCGCCAGCAGCTTGGGCCTAAGCACAGATACGCAGTATTTT.

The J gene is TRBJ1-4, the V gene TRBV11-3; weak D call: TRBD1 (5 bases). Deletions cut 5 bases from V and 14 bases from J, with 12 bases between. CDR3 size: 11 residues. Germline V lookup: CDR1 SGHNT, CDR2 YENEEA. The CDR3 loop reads CASSLRGGLFF. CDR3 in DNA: TGTGCCAGCAGCCTGCGGGGGGGGCTGTTTTTT. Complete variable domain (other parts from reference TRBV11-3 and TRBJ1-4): EAGVVQSPRYKIIEKKQPVAFWCNPISGHNTLYWYLQNLGQGPELLIRYENEEAVDDSQLPKDRFSAERLKGVDSTLKIQPAELGDSAVYLCASSLRGGLFFGSGTQLSVL.

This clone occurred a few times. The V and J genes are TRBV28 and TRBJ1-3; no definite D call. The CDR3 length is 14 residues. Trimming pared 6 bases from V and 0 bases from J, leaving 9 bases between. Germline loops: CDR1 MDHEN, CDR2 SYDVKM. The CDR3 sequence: CASRRRSSGNTIYF. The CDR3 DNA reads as TGTGCCAGCAGGCGGCGGAGCTCTGGAAACACCATATATTTT.

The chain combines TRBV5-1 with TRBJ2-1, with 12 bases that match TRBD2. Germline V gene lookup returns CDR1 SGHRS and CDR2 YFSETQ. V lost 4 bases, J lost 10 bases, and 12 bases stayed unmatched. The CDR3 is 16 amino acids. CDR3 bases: TGCGCCAGCAGCCCCGGACTAGCGGGACTTGGGGGCGAGCAGTTCTTC. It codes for CASSPGLAGLGGEQFF.

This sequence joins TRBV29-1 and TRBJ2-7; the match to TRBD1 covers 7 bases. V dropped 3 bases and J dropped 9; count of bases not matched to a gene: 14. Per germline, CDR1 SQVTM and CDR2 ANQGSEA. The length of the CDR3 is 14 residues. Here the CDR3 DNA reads TGCAGCGTTGAGGGGGCAGGGGGACCCCGGGGGCAGTACTTC. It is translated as CSVEGAGGPRGQYF.

The CDR3 DNA sequence: TGTGCCAGCAGCTTGGCCCAGAACACCGGGGAGCTGTTTTTT. Encoded protein: CASSLAQNTGELFF. The chain recombines TRBV5-6 with TRBJ2-2; D gene ambiguous. V lost 0 bases to trimming and J lost 1 base, with 4 bases between them. Germline V gene lookup returns CDR1 SGHDT and CDR2 YYEEEE. CDR3 length: 14 amino acids.

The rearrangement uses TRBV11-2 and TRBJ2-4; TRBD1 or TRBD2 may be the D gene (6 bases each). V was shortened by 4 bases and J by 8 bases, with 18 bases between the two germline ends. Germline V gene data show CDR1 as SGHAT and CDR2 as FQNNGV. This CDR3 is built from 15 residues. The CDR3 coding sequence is TGTGCCAGCAGCTCCCCCGGGGGCAAGGGGCACATTCAGTACTTC. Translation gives CASSSPGGKGHIQYF.

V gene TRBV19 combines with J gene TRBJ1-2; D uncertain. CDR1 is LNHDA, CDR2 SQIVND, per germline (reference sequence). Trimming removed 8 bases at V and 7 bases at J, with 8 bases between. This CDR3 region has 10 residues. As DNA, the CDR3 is TGTGCCAGTGGACTGGGTGGCTACACCTTC. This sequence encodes CASGLGGYTF.

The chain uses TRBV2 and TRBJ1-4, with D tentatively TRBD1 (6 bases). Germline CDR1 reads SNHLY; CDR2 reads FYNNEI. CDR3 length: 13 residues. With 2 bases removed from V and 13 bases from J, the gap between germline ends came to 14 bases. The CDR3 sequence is CASSETEDRVLFF. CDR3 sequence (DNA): TGTGCCAGCAGTGAAACAGAGGACAGAGTACTGTTTTTT.

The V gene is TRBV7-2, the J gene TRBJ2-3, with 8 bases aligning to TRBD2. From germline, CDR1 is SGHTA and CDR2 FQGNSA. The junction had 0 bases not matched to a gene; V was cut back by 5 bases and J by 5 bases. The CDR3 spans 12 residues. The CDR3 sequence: CASSTSGDTQYF. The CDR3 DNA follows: TGTGCCAGCAGCACTAGCGGAGATACGCAGTATTTT. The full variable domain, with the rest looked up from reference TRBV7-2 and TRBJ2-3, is GAGVSQSPSNKVTEKGKDVELRCDPISGHTALYWYRQSLGQGLEFLIYFQGNSAPDKSGLPSDRFSAERTGGSVSTLTIQRTQQEDSAVYLCASSTSGDTQYFGPGTRLTVL.

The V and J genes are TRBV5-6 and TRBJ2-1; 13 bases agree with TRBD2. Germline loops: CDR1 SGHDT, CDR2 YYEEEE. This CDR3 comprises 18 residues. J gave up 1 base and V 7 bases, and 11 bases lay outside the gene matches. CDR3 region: CASLPGLAGYRSYNEQFF. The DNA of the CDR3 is TGTGCCAGCCTGCCGGGACTAGCGGGATATAGGTCCTACAATGAGCAGTTCTTC.

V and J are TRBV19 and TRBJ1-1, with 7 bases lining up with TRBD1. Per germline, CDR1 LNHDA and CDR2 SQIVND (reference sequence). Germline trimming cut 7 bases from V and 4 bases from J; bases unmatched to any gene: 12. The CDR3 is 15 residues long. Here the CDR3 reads CASTPPDRLGTEAFF. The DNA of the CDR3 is TGTGCCAGTACCCCCCCGGACAGGTTGGGCACTGAAGCTTTCTTT.

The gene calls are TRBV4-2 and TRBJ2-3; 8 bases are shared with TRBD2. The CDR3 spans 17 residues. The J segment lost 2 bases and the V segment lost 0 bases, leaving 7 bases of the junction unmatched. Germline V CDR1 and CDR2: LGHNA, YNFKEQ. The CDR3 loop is CASSQEGSGTPTDTQYF. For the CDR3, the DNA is TGTGCCAGCAGCCAAGAGGGTAGCGGGACCCCCACAGATACGCAGTATTTT.

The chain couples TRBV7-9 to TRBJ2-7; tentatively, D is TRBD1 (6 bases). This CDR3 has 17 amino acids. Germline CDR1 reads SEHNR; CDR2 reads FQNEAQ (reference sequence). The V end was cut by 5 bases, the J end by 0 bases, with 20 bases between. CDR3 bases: TGTGCCAGCAGCCCCCGAGGCCGGGACACCAGCTCCTACGAGCAGTACTTC. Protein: CASSPRGRDTSSYEQYF. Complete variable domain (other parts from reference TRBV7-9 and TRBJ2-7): DTGVSQNPRHKITKRGQNVTFRCDPISEHNRLYWYRQTLGQGPEFLTYFQNEAQLEKSRLLSDRFSAERPKGSFSTLEIQRTEQGDSAMYLCASSPRGRDTSSYEQYFGPGTRLTVT.

The DNA for the CDR3 is TGCGCCAGCAGTCAAGTTATTAGCGGGGGGGCCTCCATCGGGAACGAGCAGTTCTTC. Its protein is CASSQVISGGASIGNEQFF. The chain is built from TRBV23-1 and TRBJ2-1; 11 bases map to TRBD2. TRBV23-1 is noted as an ORF with a role that remains uncertain. V lost 2 bases and J lost 10; bases outside the gene matches: 19. The CDR3 has 19 amino acids.

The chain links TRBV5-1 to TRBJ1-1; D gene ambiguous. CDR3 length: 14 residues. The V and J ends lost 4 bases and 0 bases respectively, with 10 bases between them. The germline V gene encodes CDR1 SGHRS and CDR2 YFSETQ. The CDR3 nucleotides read TGCGCCAGCAGCCCGGACGGTTTGAACACTGAAGCTTTCTTT. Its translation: CASSPDGLNTEAFF.

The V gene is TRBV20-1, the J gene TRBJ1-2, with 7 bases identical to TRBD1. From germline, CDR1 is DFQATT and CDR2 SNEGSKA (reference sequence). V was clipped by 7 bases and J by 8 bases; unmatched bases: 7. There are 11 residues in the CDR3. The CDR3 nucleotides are TGCAGTGGACCCAGGGGGGAAGGCTACACCTTC. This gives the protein CSGPRGEGYTF.

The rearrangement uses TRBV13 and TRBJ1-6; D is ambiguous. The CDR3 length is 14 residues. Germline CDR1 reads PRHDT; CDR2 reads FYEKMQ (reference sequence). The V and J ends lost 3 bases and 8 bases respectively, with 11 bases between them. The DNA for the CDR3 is TGTGCCAGCAGCTTCGCGAGGGTTGATTCACCCCTCCACTTT. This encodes CASSFARVDSPLHF.

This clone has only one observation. CDR3 DNA sequence: TGTGCCAGCAGTCACCCGGGTTACCACGGGGAGCAGTACTTC. It encodes CASSHPGYHGEQYF. This chain uses TRBV6-6 with TRBJ2-7; no reliable D call. This CDR3 comprises 14 residues. V lost 5 bases and J 7 bases, leaving 18 bases between the germline ends. The germline gives CDR1 MNHNY, CDR2 SVGAGI (reference sequence).

The CDR3, as DNA: TGCGCCAGCAGCTTGGCTGGGCCCGGCACAGATACGCAGTATTTT. It specifies CASSLAGPGTDTQYF. The chain has TRBV5-1 and TRBJ2-3; D uncertain. The germline CDR1 and CDR2 sequences are SGHRS and YFSETQ. CDR3 length: 15 residues. With 0 bases removed from V and 1 base from J, the gap between germline ends came to 9 bases.

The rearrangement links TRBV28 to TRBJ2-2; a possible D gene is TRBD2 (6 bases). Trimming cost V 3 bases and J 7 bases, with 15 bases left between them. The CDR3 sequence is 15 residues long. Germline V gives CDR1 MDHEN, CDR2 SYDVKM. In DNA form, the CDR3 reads TGTGCCAGCAGTTTCGGTGGGACTCCCAACGGGGAGCTGTTTTTT. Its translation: CASSFGGTPNGELFF.

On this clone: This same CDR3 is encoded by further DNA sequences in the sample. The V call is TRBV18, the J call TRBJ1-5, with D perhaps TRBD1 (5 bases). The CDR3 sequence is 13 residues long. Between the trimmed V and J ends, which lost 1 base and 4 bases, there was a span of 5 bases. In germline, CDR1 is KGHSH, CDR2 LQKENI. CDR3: CASSPQGNQPQHF. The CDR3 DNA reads TGTGCCAGCTCACCACAGGGGAATCAGCCCCAGCATTTT.

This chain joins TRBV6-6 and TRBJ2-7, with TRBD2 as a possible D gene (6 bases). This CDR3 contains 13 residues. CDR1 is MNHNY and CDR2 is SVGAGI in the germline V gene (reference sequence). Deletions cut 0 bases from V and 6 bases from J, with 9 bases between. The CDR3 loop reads CASSYSGGLEQYF. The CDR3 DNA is TGTGCCAGCAGTTACTCGGGGGGACTCGAGCAGTACTTC.

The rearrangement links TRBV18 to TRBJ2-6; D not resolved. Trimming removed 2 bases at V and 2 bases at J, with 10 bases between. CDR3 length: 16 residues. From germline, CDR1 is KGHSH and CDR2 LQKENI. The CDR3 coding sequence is TGTGCCAGCTCACCAGCCGACGGCGCTGGGGCCAACGTCCTGACTTTC. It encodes CASSPADGAGANVLTF.

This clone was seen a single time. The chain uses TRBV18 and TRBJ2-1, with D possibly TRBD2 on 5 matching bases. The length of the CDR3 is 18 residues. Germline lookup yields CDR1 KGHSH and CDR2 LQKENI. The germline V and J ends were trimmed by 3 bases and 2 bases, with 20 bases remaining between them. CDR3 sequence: CASSPNDARGRAYNEQFF. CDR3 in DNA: TGTGCCAGCTCACCGAATGACGCCCGGGGAAGAGCCTACAATGAGCAGTTCTTC.

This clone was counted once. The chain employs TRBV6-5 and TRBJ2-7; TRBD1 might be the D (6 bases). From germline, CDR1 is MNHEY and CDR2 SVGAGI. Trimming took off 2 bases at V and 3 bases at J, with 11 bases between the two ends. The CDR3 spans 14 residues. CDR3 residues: CASSYRGRGYEQYF. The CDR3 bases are TGTGCCAGCAGTTACCGGGGCAGGGGCTACGAGCAGTACTTC.

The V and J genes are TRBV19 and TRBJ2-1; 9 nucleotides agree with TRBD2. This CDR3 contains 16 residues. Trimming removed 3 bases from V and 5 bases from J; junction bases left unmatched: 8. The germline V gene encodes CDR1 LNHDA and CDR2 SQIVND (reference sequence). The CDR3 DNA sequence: TGTGCCAGTAGTATTTCGCCTAGCGGGGTCAACAATGAGCAGTTCTTC. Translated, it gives CASSISPSGVNNEQFF.

The DNA of the CDR3 is TGTGCCAGCAGCCAAATGGACAGGCTCCATGGCTACACCTTC. It specifies CASSQMDRLHGYTF. V usage is TRBV4-2 and J usage is TRBJ1-2, with 7 positions matching TRBD1. Germline V gene lookup returns CDR1 LGHNA and CDR2 YNFKEQ. The V gene end was trimmed by 2 bases and the J gene end by 6 bases; junction bases not matched to a gene: 6. This CDR3 spans 14 amino acids.